The 20 T cell receptor beta chains reported below all come from one sample, sequenced in a study of CD8 T cells in ankylosing spondylitis. Overall study results and limits: A TCR beta motif made of fewer than ten highly homologous variants seemed typical of ankylosing spondylitis blood.

No antigen is known for these receptors. TCRdb re-called the 5' RACE reads with MiXCR, one entry per CDR3 protein. The sample lists roughly 490,000 distinct CDR3 sequences, approximately 5% occurring once. The sample taken for sequencing was blood, either unsorted or a sorted T cell fraction (not recorded which). The receptors originated from a male donor with ankylosing spondylitis.

Many counts were recorded for this clonotype. V gene TRBV4-3 combines with J gene TRBJ1-3, with no clear D. CDR3 length equals 15 residues. The germline CDR1 and CDR2 sequences are LGHNA and YSLEER. V lost 1 base and J 1 base, leaving 8 bases between the germline ends. The chain's CDR3 is CASSQVYHSGNTIYF. CDR3 DNA sequence: TGCGCCAGCAGCCAAGTTTACCATTCTGGAAACACCATATATTTT.

This clonotype came up many times. This chain connects TRBV5-6 to TRBJ1-1; tentatively, D is TRBD1 (6 bases). This CDR3 has 13 amino acids. The germline CDR1 and CDR2 sequences are SGHDT and YYEEEE. Trimming cost V 3 bases and J 7 bases, with 13 bases left between them. Written as DNA, the CDR3 is TGTGCCAGCAGCTGGACAGATGGTGGTGAAGCTTTCTTT. Translated: CASSWTDGGEAFF.

The chain couples TRBV4-2 to TRBJ2-7; D perhaps matches TRBD2 (6 bases). Germline lookup yields CDR1 LGHNA and CDR2 YNFKEQ. V lost 1 base and J 4 bases, leaving 8 bases between the germline ends. The CDR3 is made up of 13 amino acids. The CDR3 spells CASSQGREYEQYF. The CDR3 DNA reads as TGTGCCAGCAGCCAAGGACGGGAGTACGAGCAGTACTTC.

This clonotype has a count of ten or more. This chain connects TRBV6-1 to TRBJ2-7; 7 positions agree with TRBD1. Unmatched junction bases numbered 4, after V lost 6 bases and J lost 2 bases. CDR3 size: 13 residues. Per the germline V gene, CDR1 is MNHNS and CDR2 is SASEGT. Written as DNA, the CDR3 is TGTGCCAGCAGGCTTGACAGGGCCTACGAGCAGTACTTC. Protein sequence: CASRLDRAYEQYF.

There are many counts of this clonotype. This chain uses TRBV7-2 with TRBJ2-1; the D gene is possibly TRBD2 (5 bases). Germline CDR1 reads SGHTA; CDR2 reads FQGNSA. The ends were cut back, 5 bases at V and 9 bases at J, with 17 bases in the middle. The CDR3 is made up of 14 amino acids. The CDR3 DNA follows: TGTGCCAGCAGCCAAGGACTCCTGACGGGTGAGCAGTTCTTC. It translates to CASSQGLLTGEQFF.

This clonotype was detected many times. The chain is built from TRBV3-1 and TRBJ1-6; D is unresolved. Trimming removed 3 bases at V and 10 bases at J, with 7 bases between. This CDR3 contains 12 residues. Germline V gene sequence: CDR1 LGHDT, CDR2 YNNKEL (reference sequence). The CDR3: CASSHFGSPLHF. CDR3 bases: TGTGCCAGCAGCCACTTCGGGTCACCCCTCCACTTT.

In this sample, this clonotype turned up many times. The chain uses TRBV20-1 and TRBJ2-1; 7 bases map to TRBD2. V trimming: 4 bases; J trimming: 3 bases; junction bases outside the gene matches: 3. The CDR3 contains 13 residues. Germline-derived CDR1 and CDR2 are DFQATT and SNEGSKA (reference sequence). CDR3 in DNA: TGCAGTGCTACGGGAGGAGTCTACAATGAGCAGTTCTTC. It specifies CSATGGVYNEQFF.

Ten or more counts support this clonotype. The chain combines TRBV27 with TRBJ1-6; no clear D. Trimming removed 2 bases at V and 7 bases at J, with 6 bases between. Germline CDR1 and CDR2: MNHEY and SMNVEV (reference sequence). This CDR3 has 13 amino acids. The CDR3 coding sequence is TGTGCCAGCAGTTTACAGGTGAATTCACCCCTCCACTTT. This sequence encodes CASSLQVNSPLHF.

This clonotype has more than one count but fewer than ten. This chain joins TRBV7-2 and TRBJ2-7, with unresolved D. The CDR3 extends over 16 amino acids. CDR1 and CDR2 from the germline V gene are SGHTA and FQGNSA. Trimming pared 1 base from V and 0 bases from J, leaving 13 bases between. As DNA, the CDR3 is TGTGCCAGCAGCTTAGATCGATTATTGAGCTCCTACGAGCAGTACTTC. Its protein product is CASSLDRLLSSYEQYF.

This clonotype was counted only a few times. The J gene is TRBJ2-3, the V gene TRBV7-2; 13 bases map to TRBD2. V shed 6 bases, J shed 2 bases, and the junction held 5 bases outside the gene matches. The CDR3 length is 16 residues. Germline CDR1 and CDR2: SGHTA and FQGNSA. CDR3 in DNA: TGTGCCAGCAGTCTACTAGCGGGGGGGCTCACAGATACGCAGTATTTT. This encodes CASSLLAGGLTDTQYF.

This clonotype was detected ten times or more. This chain connects TRBV10-3 to TRBJ2-7; 7 bases agree with TRBD2. Germline lookup yields CDR1 ENHRY and CDR2 SYGVKD. CDR3 size: 14 residues. J was trimmed by 3 bases and V by 4 bases; bases with no gene match: 6. Here the CDR3 DNA reads TGTGCCATCAGTGGCCCAGGGAGGGGCTACGAGCAGTACTTC. Protein product: CAISGPGRGYEQYF.

This clonotype was observed many times. The chain employs TRBV25-1 and TRBJ2-7; 9 bases align to TRBD1. CDR3 length: 14 amino acids. V trimming: 6 bases; J trimming: 7 bases; junction bases outside the gene matches: 10. The germline CDR1 and CDR2 sequences are MGHDK and SYGVNS. CDR3 sequence reads: CASRGGQGLQEQYF. In nucleotides, the CDR3 is TGTGCCAGCAGGGGGGGACAGGGTTTACAAGAGCAGTACTTC.

V and J are TRBV27 and TRBJ2-1; 9 bases are a match to TRBD2. The germline V gene has CDR1 MNHEY and CDR2 SMNVEV (reference sequence). Losses at the gene ends were 4 bases for V and 10 bases for J; bases not matched to a gene: 11. The CDR3 length is 15 residues. In nucleotides, the CDR3 is TGTGCCAGCAGTTCGCCCTTAAAGCGGGAGGTCGAGCAGTTCTTC. Its protein is CASSSPLKREVEQFF.

This clonotype was seen ten or more times. The CDR3 sequence is CASSSKQGAGEKLFF. The CDR3 DNA is TGTGCCAGCAGCTCCAAACAGGGGGCGGGTGAAAAACTGTTTTTT. V gene TRBV7-2 combines with J gene TRBJ1-4; 9 nucleotides agree with TRBD1. The germline V gene has CDR1 SGHTA and CDR2 FQGNSA. This CDR3 region has 15 residues. The J segment lost 7 bases and the V segment lost 4 bases, leaving 7 bases of the junction unmatched.

In its sample, this clonotype was seen a few times. The rearrangement uses TRBV12-3 or TRBV12-4 and TRBJ2-7; D is possibly TRBD1 (6 bases). V dropped 4 bases and J dropped 1 base, with 17 bases sitting between them. This CDR3 spans 16 amino acids. CDR3 DNA: TGTGCCAGCAGTTCCCCGGGACACCTGGGTTCCTACGAGCAGTACTTC. Translation gives CASSSPGHLGSYEQYF.

This clonotype was seen repeatedly, ten times or more. V is TRBV20-1 and J is TRBJ2-7; 9 bases are shared with TRBD2. Germline lookup yields CDR1 DFQATT and CDR2 SNEGSKA (reference sequence). J lost 2 bases, V lost 6 bases, and 5 bases had no gene match. CDR3 length: 13 amino acids. CDR3 protein: CSAIAGAPYEQYF. DNA of the CDR3: TGCAGTGCGATAGCGGGAGCCCCCTACGAGCAGTACTTC.

Ten or more counts support this clonotype. This rearrangement joins TRBV20-1 to TRBJ2-5, with a tentative D call TRBD1 (6 bases). CDR3 length equals 16 residues. Trimming pared 1 base from V and 9 bases from J, leaving 24 bases between. Germline V gives CDR1 DFQATT, CDR2 SNEGSKA (reference sequence). CDR3 in amino acids: CSARALGALEFSAQYF. CDR3 DNA sequence: TGCAGTGCTAGAGCTTTGGGGGCCTTAGAATTCTCGGCCCAGTACTTC.

This clonotype was observed at least ten times. The chain is built from TRBV6-5 and TRBJ1-5; D is unresolved. Trimming left V 0 bases short and J 7 bases short, with 13 bases between. The V gene's germline CDR1 is MNHEY and CDR2 SVGAGI. This CDR3 comprises 15 residues. CDR3 sequence (DNA): TGTGCCAGCAGTTACTCGACGGGTCTTAAGCAGCCCCAGCATTTT. Translating gives CASSYSTGLKQPQHF.

This clonotype was seen at least ten times. The chain is built from TRBV19 and TRBJ1-5, with D maybe TRBD1 (6 bases). CDR1 is LNHDA and CDR2 is SQIVND in the germline V gene (reference sequence). Deletions cut 7 bases from V and 0 bases from J, with 16 bases between. The CDR3 has 16 amino acids. For the CDR3, the DNA is TGTGCCAGTATCCAGGACAGCAAGTATAGCAATCAGCCCCAGCATTTT. Amino acids: CASIQDSKYSNQPQHF. Based on the CDR3 plus reference TRBV19 and TRBJ1-5, the full variable domain is DGGITQSPKYLFRKEGQNVTLSCEQNLNHDAMYWYRQDPGQGLRLIYYSQIVNDFQKGDIAEGYSVSREKKESFPLTVTSAQKNPTAFYLCASIQDSKYSNQPQHFGDGTRLSIL.

This clonotype was picked up many times. The rearrangement uses TRBV4-3 and TRBJ2-1; 11 bases are a match to TRBD2. Germline CDR1 and CDR2: LGHNA and YSLEER. The CDR3 sequence is 16 residues long. V trimming: 5 bases; J trimming: 4 bases; junction bases outside the gene matches: 7. The CDR3 DNA is TGCGCCAGCAGCACGCAGACTAGCGGGGATTACAATGAGCAGTTCTTC. Amino acids: CASSTQTSGDYNEQFF.